These 4 T cell receptor beta chains share one sample of origin, sequenced in a study of blood T cell repertoires in COVID-19 (TCRdb year 2020). The library relied on the immunoSEQ multiplex PCR assay. Drawn from immuneACCESS, this table holds only the in-frame rearrangements with V and J called that TCRdb kept. Clones are partly lost; checked studies trace under half to an unresolved V gene and leave the rest unexplained. This sample holds some 64,000 clones; more than 60% were observed only once. 20% of the sample is held by the ten biggest clonotypes. Sample: peripheral blood. These receptors were collected from a woman at least 80 years old with active or convalescent COVID-19.

This chain connects TRBV20-1 to TRBJ2-3; 11 nucleotides agree with TRBD2. The germline V gene has CDR1 DFQATT and CDR2 SNEGSKA (reference sequence). The ends lost 3 bases at V and 2 bases at J; junction bases unmatched: 16. This CDR3 has 19 residues. The DNA of the CDR3 is TGCAGTGCTAGTTCTCCTAGCGGGGGGCTTGATCTTATCACAGATACGCAGTATTTT. It codes for CSASSPSGGLDLITDTQYF.

The chain uses TRBV19 and TRBJ1-2; TRBD1 aligns across 12 bases. The CDR3 totals 17 residues. With 10 bases clipped from V and 4 bases from J, the junction kept 16 bases outside the gene matches. Germline CDR1 reads LNHDA; CDR2 reads SQIVND (reference sequence). The CDR3 DNA reads as TGTGCCACAGCAACCGGGACAGGGGGCTCCGGTAGCTATGGCTACACCTTC. Protein sequence: CATATGTGGSGSYGYTF.

The rearrangement uses TRBV5-1 and TRBJ1-2; TRBD1 matches at 7 bases. V dropped 2 bases and J dropped 2; count of bases not matched to a gene: 6. This CDR3 has 15 amino acids. CDR1 is SGHRS and CDR2 is YFSETQ in the germline V gene. CDR3 region: CASSFQAGGNYGYTF. In DNA, the CDR3 is TGCGCCAGCAGCTTTCAGGCAGGGGGAAACTATGGCTACACCTTC.

This rearrangement joins TRBV19 to TRBJ2-3; 8 positions agree with TRBD1. The CDR3 runs to 16 residues. Germline CDR1 reads LNHDA; CDR2 reads SQIVND (reference sequence). After removal of 3 bases from V and 2 bases from J, the junction contained 7 bases not matched to a gene. This chain's CDR3 is CASSIVRGQATDTQYF. The CDR3 region has the DNA TGTGCCAGTAGTATTGTAAGGGGACAGGCCACAGATACGCAGTATTTT.